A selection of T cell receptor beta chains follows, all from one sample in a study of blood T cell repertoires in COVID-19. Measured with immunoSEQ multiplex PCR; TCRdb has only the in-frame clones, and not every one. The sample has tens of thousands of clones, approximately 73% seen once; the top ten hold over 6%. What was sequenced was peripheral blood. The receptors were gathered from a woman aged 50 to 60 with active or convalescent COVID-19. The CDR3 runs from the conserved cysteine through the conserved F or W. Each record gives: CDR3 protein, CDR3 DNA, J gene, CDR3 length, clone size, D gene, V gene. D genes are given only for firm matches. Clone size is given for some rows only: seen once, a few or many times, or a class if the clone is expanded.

CDR3aa: CASSYPGGQETQYF
CDR3nt: TGTGCCAGCAGTTACCCGGGAGGCCAAGAGACCCAGTACTTC
j_gene: TRBJ2-5
len: 14
abundance: -
d_gene: TRBD2
v_gene: TRBV6-2/TRBV6-3

CDR3aa: CASSSLLRAGSNYGYTF
CDR3nt: TGTGCCAGCAGTTCACTCCTCAGGGCGGGGTCTAACTATGGCTACACCTTC
j_gene: TRBJ1-2
len: 17
abundance: -
d_gene: -
v_gene: TRBV28

CDR3aa: CASSPGLAGGIGELFF
CDR3nt: TGTGCCAGCAGCCCCGGACTAGCGGGAGGGATCGGGGAGCTGTTTTTT
j_gene: TRBJ2-2
len: 16
abundance: -
d_gene: TRBD2
v_gene: TRBV7-2

CDR3aa: CASSPVRTGTEQYF
CDR3nt: TGTGCCAGCAGCCCTGTCAGGACAGGGACCGAGCAGTACTTC
j_gene: TRBJ2-7
len: 14
abundance: few
d_gene: TRBD1
v_gene: TRBV3-1/TRBV3-2

CDR3aa: CASSFGLAHLGYEQFF
CDR3nt: TGTGCCAGCAGCTTTGGGCTAGCCCACCTGGGGTATGAGCAGTTCTTC
j_gene: TRBJ2-1
len: 16
abundance: -
d_gene: -
v_gene: TRBV7-2

CDR3aa: CATSLSGKSYNEQFF
CDR3nt: TGTGCCACCAGCCTTAGCGGGAAATCCTACAATGAGCAGTTCTTC
j_gene: TRBJ2-1
len: 15
abundance: -
d_gene: TRBD2
v_gene: TRBV15

CDR3aa: CASVSGREGTEAFF
CDR3nt: TGTGCCAGCGTTAGCGGACGGGAGGGCACTGAAGCTTTCTTT
j_gene: TRBJ1-1
len: 14
abundance: -
d_gene: -
v_gene: TRBV27

CDR3aa: CASSWGQGGNQPQHF
CDR3nt: TGTGCCAGCAGCTGGGGACAGGGTGGCAATCAGCCCCAGCATTTT
j_gene: TRBJ1-5
len: 15
abundance: -
d_gene: TRBD1
v_gene: TRBV5-6

CDR3aa: CASSPGGTGYTF
CDR3nt: TGTGCCAGCAGTCCAGGGGGCACTGGCTACACCTTC
j_gene: TRBJ1-2
len: 12
abundance: -
d_gene: TRBD1
v_gene: TRBV12-3/TRBV12-4

CDR3aa: CASIGGTSSYEQYF
CDR3nt: TGTGCCAGCATTGGCGGGACGAGCTCCTACGAGCAGTACTTC
j_gene: TRBJ2-7
len: 14
abundance: -
d_gene: -
v_gene: TRBV6-5

CDR3aa: CASRTSGSLDTGELFF
CDR3nt: TGTGCCAGCAGGACTAGCGGGAGTCTGGACACCGGGGAGCTGTTTTTT
j_gene: TRBJ2-2
len: 16
abundance: -
d_gene: TRBD2
v_gene: TRBV27

CDR3aa: CASSQAGTGGPYEQYF
CDR3nt: TGCGCCAGCAGCCAAGCCGGGACAGGGGGGCCTTACGAGCAGTACTTC
j_gene: TRBJ2-7
len: 16
abundance: -
d_gene: TRBD1
v_gene: TRBV4-3

CDR3aa: CASSPVAGGGDTQYF
CDR3nt: TGCGCCAGCAGCCCCGTAGCGGGAGGAGGAGATACGCAGTATTTT
j_gene: TRBJ2-3
len: 15
abundance: -
d_gene: TRBD2
v_gene: TRBV5-1

CDR3aa: CATQDRGDTEAFF
CDR3nt: TGTGCCACCCAGGACAGGGGGGACACTGAAGCTTTCTTT
j_gene: TRBJ1-1
len: 13
abundance: -
d_gene: TRBD1
v_gene: TRBV24-1

CDR3aa: CASGRTGMVGYEQYF
CDR3nt: TGTGCCAGCGGCCGAACAGGGATGGTAGGCTACGAGCAGTACTTC
j_gene: TRBJ2-7
len: 15
abundance: few
d_gene: -
v_gene: TRBV7-8